These 10 T cell receptor beta chains were sequenced from one sample in a study of tumor-infiltrating lymphocytes in glioblastoma multiforme. TCR beta libraries were built from RNA through three nested multiplex PCR rounds using modified ARM-PCR. TCRdb re-analysed the multiplex PCR reads in MiXCR, keeping a single row per CDR3 protein. The sample yields about 15,000 distinct CDR3 sequences, around 72% seen once. The sample comprised brain tumor tissue. The receptors shown here come from a male donor with glioblastoma.

The chain is built from TRBV29-1 and TRBJ2-7, with TRBD2 matching over 7 bases. V was clipped by 3 bases and J by 7 bases; unmatched bases: 6. This CDR3 is built from 12 residues. The germline V gene has CDR1 SQVTM and CDR2 ANQGSEA. The CDR3 reads CSVDVGRAEQYF. CDR3 in DNA: TGCAGCGTTGACGTAGGGAGGGCTGAGCAGTACTTC.

V gene TRBV6-2 or TRBV6-3 combines with J gene TRBJ2-6, with a tentative D call TRBD2 (5 bases). Trimming left V 8 bases short and J 0 bases short, with 11 bases between. CDR3 size: 15 residues. Germline lookup yields CDR1 MNHEY and CDR2 SVGEGT. The CDR3 loop is CASGPEGSGANVLTF. CDR3 DNA: TGTGCCAGCGGTCCCGAGGGCTCTGGGGCCAACGTCCTGACTTTC.

The gene calls are TRBV29-1 and TRBJ2-1; D call uncertain. With 5 bases removed from V and 8 bases from J, the gap between germline ends came to 10 bases. CDR3 size: 11 residues. Germline lookup yields CDR1 SQVTM and CDR2 ANQGSEA. The CDR3 sequence: CSVLMEYEQFF. The CDR3 nucleotides are TGCAGCGTTCTGATGGAGTATGAGCAGTTCTTC.

Remarks on this clonotype: A much larger clone lies a single base off, so this may be a read error. The chain links TRBV11-2 to TRBJ2-7; D is perhaps TRBD2 (5 bases). This CDR3 spans 14 amino acids. The germline CDR1 and CDR2 sequences are SGHAT and FQNNGV. CDR3: CASSSYGVAPERYF. In nucleotides, the CDR3 is TGTGCCAGCAGCTCCTACGGGGTGGCCCCCGAGCGGTACTTC.

This clonotype has only a few counts. CDR3 in amino acids: CASSYRADTQYF. DNA of the CDR3: TGTGCCAGCAGTTACCGGGCAGATACGCAGTATTTT. This rearrangement joins TRBV12-3 or TRBV12-4 to TRBJ2-3; no definite D call. Between the trimmed V and J ends, which lost 4 bases and 4 bases, there was a span of 6 bases. The CDR3 sequence is 12 residues long.

The gene calls are TRBV11-3 and TRBJ2-3, with 14 bases that match TRBD2. CDR1 and CDR2 from the germline V gene are SGHNT and YENEEA. After removal of 4 bases from V and 4 bases from J, the junction contained 4 bases not matched to a gene. The CDR3 is made up of 16 amino acids. CDR3 in DNA: TGTGCCAGCAGCTCCGGGACTAGCGGGAGTGCAGATACGCAGTATTTT. Translated, it gives CASSSGTSGSADTQYF.

J is TRBJ2-3 and V is TRBV28; D is possibly TRBD2 (5 bases). Germline assignment: CDR1 MDHEN and CDR2 SYDVKM. The CDR3 has 13 amino acids. V lost 6 bases to trimming and J lost 6 bases, with 13 bases between them. For the CDR3, the DNA is TGTGCCAGCAGCCCGGGGTCTTTGGATACGCAGTATTTT. Its translation is CASSPGSLDTQYF.

A note on this clonotype: A clone one base away is much larger, so this may be a read error. The conserved final phenylalanine or tryptophan is absent from the CDR3, which likely points to a read error. The chain is built from TRBV9 and TRBJ2-2; 10 bases match TRBD2. This CDR3 has 16 amino acids. CDR1 is SGDLS and CDR2 is YYNGEE in the germline V gene. The ends lost 4 bases at V and 4 bases at J; junction bases unmatched: 7. CDR3 loop: CASSPLAGDRTGELFY. CDR3 bases: TGTGCCAGCAGCCCTCTAGCGGGAGACCGCACCGGGGAGCTGTTTTAT.

A note on this clonotype: Sequence at one end of the junction differs from germline and may be a read error. The chain employs TRBV14 and TRBJ2-7; D is perhaps TRBD1 (6 bases). The CDR3 has 12 residues. Looked up from germline, CDR1 is SGHDN and CDR2 is FVKESK. The CDR3: CANSQGGYEQHF. In nucleotides, the CDR3 is TGTGCCAACAGCCAAGGGGGTTACGAGCAGCACTTC.

This clonotype was seen a single time. At one end, the junction sequence differs from germline, possibly due to a read error. The chain couples TRBV6-2 or TRBV6-3 to TRBJ2-7; the D is unclear. This CDR3 is 11 amino acids long. From germline, CDR1 is MNHEY and CDR2 SVGEGT. The CDR3 DNA reads as TGTGCTAGCAGTTACGCCTACGAGCATTACTTC. Its translation: CASSYAYEHYF.